Listed below are T cell receptor beta chains from one sample, sequenced in a study of T cells in localized non-small cell lung cancer. Clones were sequenced by immunoSEQ multiplex PCR, and TCRdb holds only the in-frame ones, with some missing. The data show around 140,000 clones, with roughly 90% seen just once and 1.7% held by the top ten. Sequencing used peripheral blood, obtained before any cancer treatment. These receptors all stem from a female donor of 60 years or more with stage I lung adenocarcinoma. Each CDR3 is given with its conserved first and last residue. The order of the fields is CDR3 protein, CDR3 DNA, J gene, V gene, D gene, clone size. D genes are given only for firm matches. Size tells how often a clone was seen (once, few, many) or the class of an expanded clone, and some rows leave it out.

CASRETGTGASGYTF TGTGCCAGCAGGGAGACCGGGACAGGAGCGAGTGGCTACACCTTC TRBJ1-2 TRBV2 TRBD1 NA
CASSQGKSSYEQYF TGTGCCAGCAGCCAAGGTAAAAGCTCCTACGAGCAGTACTTC TRBJ2-7 TRBV16 NA NA
CATSVLGSEQYF TGCGCCACCTCCGTCCTTGGCAGCGAGCAGTACTTC TRBJ2-7 TRBV5-1 NA once
CASSADTRTDTQYF TGTGCCAGCAGTGCCGACACTCGTACAGATACGCAGTATTTT TRBJ2-3 TRBV2 NA NA
CASGLGGTDTQYF TGTGCTAGTGGTCTAGGGGGGACAGATACGCAGTATTTT TRBJ2-3 TRBV12-5 NA NA
CSVEDPGNTEAFF TGCAGCGTTGAAGATCCCGGGAACACTGAAGCTTTCTTT TRBJ1-1 TRBV29-1 NA NA
CASSPLSGSYGSGAGYTF TGTGCCAGCAGTCCGCTTTCGGGGAGTTATGGCTCGGGGGCTGGCTACACCTTC TRBJ1-2 TRBV28 NA NA
CASSQDDDEKLFF TGTGCCAGCTCGCAGGACGATGATGAAAAACTGTTTTTT TRBJ1-4 TRBV18 NA once
CASSPQGAGAKNIQYF TGTGCCAGTAGTCCTCAGGGGGCAGGGGCCAAAAACATTCAGTACTTC TRBJ2-4 TRBV19 TRBD1 NA
CASNKRTSGREYSISGANVLTF TGTGCCAGCAACAAAAGGACTAGCGGGAGGGAATACTCGATCTCTGGGGCCAACGTCCTGACTTTC TRBJ2-6 TRBV2 TRBD2 NA
CASSIVAGTEAFF TGTGCCAGTAGTATAGTGGCTGGGACTGAAGCTTTCTTT TRBJ1-1 TRBV19 NA once
CASSLGVGNNSPLHF TGTGCCAGCAGTTTGGGGGTTGGTAACAATTCACCCCTCCACTTT TRBJ1-6 TRBV6-6 NA once
CASRPSGITDTQYF TGTGCCAGCAGGCCAAGCGGGATCACAGATACGCAGTATTTT TRBJ2-3 TRBV27 TRBD2 once
CASSLVGRGLVGELFF TGTGCCAGCAGCTTAGTCGGGCGGGGTTTGGTCGGGGAGCTGTTTTTT TRBJ2-2 TRBV11-2 NA few